This T cell receptor beta chain originates from a study of immune characterization of retroperitoneal liposarcoma. This CDR3 spans 13 amino acids. The V end lost 1 base, the J end lost 1 base, and 4 bases lay between the germline ends. Each CDR3 protein gets one entry after TCRdb re-called the PCR reads with MiXCR. The table includes 2,000 to 3,000 distinct CDR3 sequences, around 37% detected once. This clonotype was sampled from a male donor with retroperitoneal liposarcoma. This chain joins TRBV12-3 or TRBV12-4 and TRBJ1-1; D remains unclear. Sequencing input: tumor tissue. The CDR3 DNA reads TGTGCCAGCAGTTTAGGACAGAACACTGAAGCTTTCTTT. Its translation: CASSLGQNTEAFF.